Included here is one T cell receptor (beta chain) sequence, with context. The data stem from a study of cytomegalovirus exposure and HLA in healthy donors. The CDR3 runs to 15 residues. Germline V gene data show CDR1 as GTSNPN and CDR2 as SVGIG (reference sequence). The V end lost 2 bases, the J end lost 1 base, and 14 bases lay between the germline ends. Primers for the PCR totalled 60 Vbeta and 13 Jbeta. Clones were sequenced by immunoSEQ multiplex PCR, and TCRdb holds only the in-frame ones, with some missing. The sample yields about 200,000 clones, roughly four fifths seen once. The sequence derives from a girl aged 10 to 17 in good health and CMV-seronegative. The chain recombines TRBV30 with TRBJ1-2, with a possible D match to TRBD1 (5 bases). Sequenced material: PBMCs. CDR3 nucleotide sequence: TGTGCCTGGAGTCCCTTCGACAGACTTAACTATGGCTACACCTTC. It yields the protein CAWSPFDRLNYGYTF. The variable domain in full, completed from reference TRBV30 and TRBJ1-2, reads SQTIHQWPATLVQPVGSPLSLECTVEGTSNPNLYWYRQAAGRGLQLLFYSVGIGQISSEVPQNLSASRPQDRQFILSSKKLLLSDSGFYLCAWSPFDRLNYGYTFGSGTRLTVV.